The 20 T cell receptor beta chains presented below share a single source sample, sequenced in a study of T cell responses to AZD1222 COVID-19 vaccine. Profiled with immunoSEQ multiplex PCR; TCRdb holds only in-frame clones, not every one. The table has 100,000 to 150,000 clones, over 75% seen once. The sample was peripheral blood, taken on day 0 of AZD1222 vaccination. The receptor set was obtained from an adult in good health.

This CDR3 reads CASSEGWLAGGVREQFF. The CDR3 nucleotides read TGTGCCAGCAGTGAGGGATGGCTAGCGGGGGGAGTGAGGGAGCAGTTCTTC. V usage is TRBV2 and J usage is TRBJ2-1; TRBD2 agrees at 11 bases. The CDR3 loop spans 17 amino acids. The germline V gene has CDR1 SNHLY and CDR2 FYNNEI. V was clipped by 3 bases and J by 10 bases; unmatched bases: 14.

The chain employs TRBV7-3 and TRBJ2-2; D remains ambiguous. The V gene lost 5 bases and the J gene lost 0 bases, with 13 bases spanning the gap. This CDR3 is built from 16 residues. Germline CDR1 SGHTA, CDR2 FQGTGA. The CDR3 DNA follows: TGTGCCAGCAGCCCTCGACCTTCGTCGAACACCGGGGAGCTGTTTTTT. It yields the protein CASSPRPSSNTGELFF.

The genes are TRBV9 and TRBJ1-2; D might be TRBD1 (5 bases). The CDR3 sequence is 14 residues long. CDR1 and CDR2 (germline): SGDLS, YYNGEE. V gave up 6 bases and J gave up 6 bases, with 18 bases separating them. CDR3: CASKPRVGRDGYTF. DNA for the CDR3: TGTGCCAGCAAACCAAGGGTGGGACGGGATGGCTACACCTTC.

The chain couples TRBV12-5 to TRBJ2-2; 7 nucleotides align to TRBD1. Germline V gene lookup returns CDR1 LGHNT and CDR2 FRNRAP. The CDR3 extends over 16 amino acids. V lost 1 base and J lost 6; bases outside the gene matches: 8. This chain's CDR3 is CASGLDRTGSPGELFF. The CDR3 DNA reads as TGTGCTAGTGGTTTGGACCGGACAGGCTCCCCCGGGGAGCTGTTTTTT.

This CDR3 is CSAAANNEKLFF. Written as DNA, the CDR3 is TGCAGCGCAGCGGCGAACAATGAAAAACTGTTTTTT. This rearrangement joins TRBV29-1 to TRBJ1-4; no clear D. Trimming shortened V by 7 bases and J by 5 bases, and 11 bases separated the two germline ends. The CDR3 runs to 12 residues. Germline CDR1 is SQVTM and CDR2 is ANQGSEA.

This chain uses TRBV7-2 with TRBJ2-3; 13 nucleotides line up with TRBD2. The CDR3 is made up of 18 amino acids. Germline V gives CDR1 SGHTA, CDR2 FQGNSA. V lost 1 base, J lost 2 bases, and 6 bases stayed unmatched. The chain's CDR3 is CASSLGRLAGGFTDTQYF. The CDR3 coding sequence is TGTGCCAGCAGCTTAGGCAGACTAGCGGGGGGCTTCACAGATACGCAGTATTTT.

The V call is TRBV11-1, the J call TRBJ2-1, with 13 nucleotides matching TRBD2. The CDR3 sequence is 14 residues long. V lost 1 base and J lost 14; bases outside the gene matches: 5. CDR1 is SGHAT and CDR2 is FQDESV in the germline V gene (reference sequence). The CDR3 here is CASSLGTSGSVKFF. The CDR3 nucleotides read TGTGCCAGCAGCTTAGGGACTAGCGGGAGTGTAAAGTTCTTC. Looking up the rest from reference TRBV11-1 and TRBJ2-1 gives the full variable domain: EAEVAQSPRYKITEKSQAVAFWCDPISGHATLYWYRQILGQGPELLVQFQDESVVDDSQLPKDRFSAERLKGVDSTLKIQPAELGDSAMYLCASSLGTSGSVKFFGPGTRLTVL.

V is TRBV20-1 and J is TRBJ1-2, with TRBD1 as a possible D gene (6 bases). Germline assignment: CDR1 DFQATT and CDR2 SNEGSKA (reference sequence). Trimming pared 3 bases from V and 6 bases from J, leaving 23 bases between. The CDR3 is 16 residues long. The DNA of the CDR3 is TGCAGTGCTAGTGCCGCCCTCTTGGGGGGCGCCGATGGCTACACCTTC. Translation gives CSASAALLGGADGYTF.

The chain combines TRBV5-1 with TRBJ2-7; unclear D gene. V was pared by 0 bases and J by 6 bases, with 13 bases between. Germline CDR1 reads SGHRS; CDR2 reads YFSETQ. The CDR3 loop spans 14 amino acids. The CDR3 DNA sequence: TGCGCCAGCAGCTTGGACGGACGGGCGTCCGAGCAGTACTTC. This translates into CASSLDGRASEQYF.

V usage is TRBV28 and J usage is TRBJ1-6; D gene uncertain. Germline V CDR1 and CDR2: MDHEN, SYDVKM. Trimming stripped 6 bases from V and 0 bases from J, with 15 bases between. This CDR3 has 17 amino acids. CDR3 sequence: CASSLLTASSYNSPLHF. CDR3 nucleotide sequence: TGTGCCAGCAGCCTCCTGACGGCTAGCTCCTATAATTCACCCCTCCACTTT.

The chain links TRBV30 to TRBJ2-7, with a possible D match to TRBD1 (6 bases). CDR1 GTSNPN and CDR2 SVGIG come from the germline V gene (reference sequence). Trimming shortened V by 5 bases and J by 5 bases, and 16 bases separated the two germline ends. The CDR3 has 13 residues. The CDR3 sequence is CAWGTRPGDEQYF. CDR3 nucleotide sequence: TGTGCCTGGGGGACAAGACCCGGGGACGAGCAGTACTTC.

The chain uses TRBV27 and TRBJ1-5; unclear D gene. V gave up 6 bases and J gave up 0 bases, with 9 bases separating them. The CDR3 runs to 14 residues. Germline V lookup: CDR1 MNHEY, CDR2 SMNVEV (reference sequence). The CDR3 here is CASRGYGSNQPQHF. The CDR3 coding sequence is TGTGCCAGCAGGGGGTACGGTAGCAATCAGCCCCAGCATTTT.

This chain links TRBV5-1 with TRBJ1-3; 9 bases fit TRBD1. The V gene end was trimmed by 3 bases and the J gene end by 0 bases; junction bases not matched to a gene: 4. This CDR3 has 16 amino acids. Germline CDR1 reads SGHRS; CDR2 reads YFSETQ. The CDR3 protein is CASSSGQGNSGNTIYF. The CDR3 DNA sequence: TGCGCCAGCAGCTCGGGACAGGGAAACTCTGGAAACACCATATATTTT.

The chain employs TRBV7-2 and TRBJ1-2, with 8 bases aligning to TRBD1. Looked up from germline, CDR1 is SGHTA and CDR2 is FQGNSA. The V segment lost 3 bases and the J segment 8 bases; nucleotides outside the gene matches: 14. The CDR3 totals 16 residues. Here the CDR3 DNA reads TGTGCCAGCAGCTTGGGCCCGGGACAGGTGGGGAAGGGCTACACCTTC. Protein sequence: CASSLGPGQVGKGYTF.

This clone was counted a single time. The chain uses TRBV5-1 and TRBJ1-4; D not resolved. The CDR3 totals 13 residues. Germline V gives CDR1 SGHRS, CDR2 YFSETQ. V lost 7 bases and J lost 4, with 11 bases in between. CDR3 nucleotide sequence: TGCGCCAGCGCTGGACGGTATAATGAAAAACTGTTTTTT. Translated, it gives CASAGRYNEKLFF.

The V gene is TRBV5-4, the J gene TRBJ2-3; D unresolved. The CDR3 spans 13 residues. Germline CDR1 SGHNT, CDR2 YYREEE (reference sequence). V was trimmed by 4 bases and J by 6 bases, leaving 12 bases between them. Here the CDR3 DNA reads TGTGCCAGCAGCCCACCGCCTGGGGATACGCAGTATTTT. Protein sequence: CASSPPPGDTQYF.

CDR3 residues: CASSIKGDSAYEQYF. The CDR3 DNA reads TGTGCCAGTAGTATAAAAGGGGACAGTGCCTACGAGCAGTACTTC. The chain couples TRBV19 to TRBJ2-7; TRBD1 agrees at 7 bases. V gave up 2 bases and J gave up 2 bases; unmatched junction bases: 6. The CDR3 is 15 amino acids. Germline values: CDR1 LNHDA, CDR2 SQIVND (reference sequence).

This clone came up once. V is TRBV7-9 and J is TRBJ1-5; TRBD1 aligns across 10 bases. The trim removed 3 bases at V and 5 bases at J, leaving 10 bases unmatched. This CDR3 spans 17 amino acids. The germline gives CDR1 SEHNR, CDR2 FQNEAQ (reference sequence). This chain's CDR3 is CASSFNNDRGPDQPQHF. The CDR3 DNA is TGTGCCAGCAGCTTTAATAACGACAGGGGGCCCGATCAGCCCCAGCATTTT.

The CDR3 bases are TGTGCCAGCAGCTTATTGACAGCGTCAAACACCATATATTTT. This sequence encodes CASSLLTASNTIYF. The V call is TRBV7-6, the J call TRBJ1-3; D might be TRBD1 (5 bases). Trimming stripped 2 bases from V and 6 bases from J, with 11 bases between. The germline CDR1 and CDR2 sequences are SGHVS and FNYEAQ. The CDR3 has 14 amino acids.

V usage is TRBV4-2 and J usage is TRBJ2-1, with D perhaps TRBD1 or TRBD2 (5 bases each). Between the trimmed V and J ends, which lost 2 bases and 4 bases, there was a span of 18 bases. Per the germline V gene, CDR1 is LGHNA and CDR2 is YNFKEQ. CDR3 length: 17 residues. DNA of the CDR3: TGTGCCAGCAGCCAATACTCCGGGACCATCGATTACAATGAGCAGTTCTTC. Encoded protein: CASSQYSGTIDYNEQFF.